This TCR beta chain was captured in a study of cytomegalovirus exposure and HLA in healthy donors. The CDR3 spans 11 residues. This clone was counted a single time. Its matching antigen is unknown. Findings of the study overall: When analyzed later, a missense DCLRE1C variant was found to be linked to TCR beta V- and J-gene trimming. The study labeled 150 or so TCR beta chains cytomegalovirus-associated. Sequencing probably produced one cluster of sequence variants that were highly shared.

Researchers ran the PCR with 60 Vbeta and 13 Jbeta primers. Sequencing was performed with immunoSEQ multiplex PCR; in TCRdb, only in-frame clones are kept and a portion is missing. The data show under 200,000 clones, 70% to 85% seen once. This chain joins TRBV21-1 and TRBJ2-3; TRBD1 was called by the table and not checked on the DNA. TRBV21-1 has pseudogene status. The sample was PBMCs. This sequence was found in a woman aged 25 to 39 in good health and CMV-seropositive. In DNA form, the CDR3 reads TGTGCCAGCAGGTTCGGGACAGGGTGCCATTTT. Amino acids: CASRFGTGCHF.